This T cell receptor (beta chain) derives from a study of control samples from healthy donors and cancer patients. CDR3 length: 15 residues. Germline CDR1 reads ENHRY; CDR2 reads SYGVKD. The V and J ends lost 2 bases and 2 bases, in that order; junction bases with no gene match: 3. Assay used: immunoSEQ multiplex PCR; TCRdb lists only in-frame clones, some missing. The table has 130,000 or so clones, roughly nine tenths seen once. The sequencing sample was made of blood. The chain combines TRBV10-3 with TRBJ2-5; TRBD1 matches at 9 bases. The receptor was isolated from a young man in good health. CDR3 sequence: CAISEGTGRQETQYF. The CDR3 region has the DNA TGTGCCATCAGTGAGGGGACAGGGAGGCAAGAGACCCAGTACTTC.